This T cell receptor (beta chain) was sequenced during a study of blood T cell repertoires in COVID-19. Study context: The samples span acute and convalescent COVID-19 from the United States, Italy and Spain. T cells, B-cell-depleted T cells, or PBMCs supplied cDNA or gDNA.

Original processing notes: Researchers report that nucleated cell counts were estimated from reference gene primer amplification. Profiling relied on immunoSEQ multiplex PCR, and the TCRdb table lists in-frame clones only, not all of them. V, J and clone size derive from that table, while D and trimming were established from the DNA sequence. There are about 85,000 clones in the sample; approximately 89% occur only once, and approximately 2.4% lies in the top ten. Germline V gene data show CDR1 as MNHEY and CDR2 as SVGAGI. The CDR3 contains 13 residues. Trimming cost V 8 bases and J 0 bases, with 7 bases left between them.

Sequenced material: peripheral blood. The V call is TRBV6-5, the J call TRBJ1-4, with D hard to call. The clonotype comes from a man aged 45-65 years with acute or convalescent COVID-19. The CDR3 DNA follows: TGTGCCAGCGCGGGGTCAACTAATGAAAAACTGTTTTTT. Amino acid sequence: CASAGSTNEKLFF.